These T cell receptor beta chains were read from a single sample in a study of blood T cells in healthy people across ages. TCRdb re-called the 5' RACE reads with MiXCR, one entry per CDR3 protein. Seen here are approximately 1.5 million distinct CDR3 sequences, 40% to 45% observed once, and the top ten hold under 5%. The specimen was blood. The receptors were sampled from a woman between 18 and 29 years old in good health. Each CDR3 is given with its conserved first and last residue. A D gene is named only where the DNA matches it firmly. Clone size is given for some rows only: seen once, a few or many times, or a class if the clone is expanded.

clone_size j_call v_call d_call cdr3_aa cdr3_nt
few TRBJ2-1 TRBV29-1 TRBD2 CSVGLAGGRNEQFF TGCAGCGTAGGACTAGCGGGAGGACGGAATGAGCAGTTCTTC
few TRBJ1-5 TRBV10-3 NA CAISESAGVKPQHF TGTGCCATCAGTGAGTCCGCCGGGGTCAAGCCCCAGCATTTT
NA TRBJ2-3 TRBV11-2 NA CASSNNRPGFTDTQYF TGTGCCAGCAGCAACAACAGGCCTGGATTCACAGATACGCAGTATTTT
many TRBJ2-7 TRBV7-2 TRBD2 CASSFTSGASYEQYF TGTGCCAGCAGCTTTACTAGCGGGGCCTCCTACGAGCAGTACTTC
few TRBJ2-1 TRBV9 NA CASRQGGEAGGSYNEQFF TGTGCCAGCAGACAGGGGGGTGAGGCGGGAGGCTCCTACAATGAGCAGTTCTTC
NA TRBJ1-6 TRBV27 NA CASRVGTGLGSPLHF TGTGCCAGCCGTGTCGGCACAGGGCTCGGTTCACCCCTCCACTTT
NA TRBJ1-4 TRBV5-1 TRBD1 CASSLGHGTGESEKLFF TGCGCCAGCAGCTTGGGCCACGGGACAGGGGAGAGTGAAAAACTGTTTTTT
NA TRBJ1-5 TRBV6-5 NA CASGPAGTAQPQHF TGTGCCAGCGGTCCGGCAGGGACGGCTCAGCCCCAGCATTTT
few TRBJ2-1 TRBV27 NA CASSFIYGSSYNEQFF TGTGCCAGCAGTTTCATTTACGGGAGCTCCTACAATGAGCAGTTCTTC
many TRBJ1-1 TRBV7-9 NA CASNPTGNTEAFF TGTGCCAGCAACCCGACAGGGAACACTGAAGCTTTCTTT
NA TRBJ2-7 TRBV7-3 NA CASSYDQGSYNEQYF TGTGCCAGCAGCTACGACCAAGGCTCCTACAATGAGCAGTACTTC
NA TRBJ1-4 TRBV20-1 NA CSAQVAPNEKLFF TGCAGTGCCCAGGTTGCCCCTAATGAAAAACTGTTTTTT
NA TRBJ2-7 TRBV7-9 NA CASSSGHGSLGDYEQYF TGTGCCAGCAGCTCAGGCCACGGGAGTCTGGGCGACTACGAGCAGTACTTC
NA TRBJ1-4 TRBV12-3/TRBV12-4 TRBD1 CASSPGQGLSNEKLFF TGTGCCAGCAGTCCCGGACAGGGGCTGTCTAATGAAAAACTGTTTTTT
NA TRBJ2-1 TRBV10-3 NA CAISDGEVVRYNEQFF TGTGCCATCAGTGATGGGGAGGTCGTTCGATACAATGAGCAGTTCTTC
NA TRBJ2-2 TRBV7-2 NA CASSPSLGPGELFF TGTGCCAGCAGCCCTAGTTTGGGGCCCGGGGAGCTGTTTTTT
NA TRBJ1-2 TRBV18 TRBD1 CASSPRDRGTYGYTF TGTGCCAGCTCACCCCGGGACAGGGGAACCTATGGCTACACCTTC
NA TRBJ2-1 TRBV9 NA CASSVEGFSYNEQFF TGTGCCAGCAGCGTAGAGGGGTTCTCCTACAATGAGCAGTTCTTC
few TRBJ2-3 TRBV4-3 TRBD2 CASSQDLLAGGGTDTQYF TGCGCCAGCAGCCAAGATCTTCTAGCGGGGGGTGGGACAGATACGCAGTATTTT
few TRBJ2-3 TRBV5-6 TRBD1 CASSYSGQGSYASTDTQYF TGTGCCAGCAGCTACTCGGGACAGGGGTCCTACGCTAGCACAGATACGCAGTATTTT
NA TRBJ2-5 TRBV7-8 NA CASSLVAGIGETQYF TGTGCCAGCAGCTTAGTGGCGGGAATCGGAGAGACCCAGTACTTC
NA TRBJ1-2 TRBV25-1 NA CASGANLPNYGYTF TGTGCCAGCGGGGCAAATTTGCCTAACTATGGCTACACCTTC
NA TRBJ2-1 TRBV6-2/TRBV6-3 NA CASSARAYYNEQFF TGTGCCAGCAGTGCCAGGGCCTACTACAATGAGCAGTTCTTC
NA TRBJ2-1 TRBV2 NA CASSDVLLRAAAFSYNEQFF TGTGCCAGCAGTGATGTACTACTAAGGGCGGCGGCCTTCTCCTACAATGAGCAGTTCTTC
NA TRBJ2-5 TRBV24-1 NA CDTSDRGTGTQETQYF TGTGACACCAGTGACCGGGGGACCGGAACCCAAGAGACCCAGTACTTC
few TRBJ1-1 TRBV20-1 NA CSARRGVTEAFF TGCAGTGCTAGAAGGGGGGTGACTGAAGCTTTCTTT
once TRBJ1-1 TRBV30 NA CAWSVRGRGRAFF TGTGCCTGGAGTGTACGAGGACGGGGACGGGCTTTCTTT
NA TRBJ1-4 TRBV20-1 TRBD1 CSANRGVNEKLFF TGCAGTGCGAACAGGGGGGTGAATGAAAAACTGTTTTTT
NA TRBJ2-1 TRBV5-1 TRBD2 CASSPPNSTSGLYNEQFF TGCGCCAGCAGCCCCCCCAATTCGACTAGCGGATTATACAATGAGCAGTTCTTC
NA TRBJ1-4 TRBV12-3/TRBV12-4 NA CASSRQLTNEKLFF TGTGCCAGCAGTAGACAGTTAACTAATGAAAAACTGTTTTTT
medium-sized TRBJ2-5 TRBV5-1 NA CASSSQETQYF TGTGCCAGCAGCTCTCAAGAGACCCAGTACTTC
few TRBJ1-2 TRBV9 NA CASSVGSAWGYTF TGTGCCAGCAGCGTAGGCAGCGCATGGGGCTACACCTTC
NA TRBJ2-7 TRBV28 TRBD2 CASNNGGASDEQYF TGTGCCAGCAATAACGGGGGGGCTAGTGACGAGCAGTACTTC
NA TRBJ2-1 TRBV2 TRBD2 CASGLDYNEQFF TGTGCCAGCGGACTAGATTACAATGAGCAGTTCTTC
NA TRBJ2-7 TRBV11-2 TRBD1 CASSLDRGTGYEQYF TGTGCCAGCAGCTTAGATCGCGGGACAGGATACGAGCAGTACTTC
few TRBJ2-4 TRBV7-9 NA CASSPWGDAKNIQYF TGTGCCAGCAGCCCCTGGGGGGACGCCAAAAACATTCAGTACTTC
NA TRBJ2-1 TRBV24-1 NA CATSARGRDNEQFF TGTGCCACCAGTGCTAGGGGGAGGGACAATGAGCAGTTCTTC
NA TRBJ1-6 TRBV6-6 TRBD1 CASSPGTATYNSPLHF TGTGCCAGCAGCCCGGGGACAGCCACCTATAATTCACCCCTCCACTTT
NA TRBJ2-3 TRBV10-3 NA CAISEMAGSSDTQYF TGTGCCATCAGTGAAATGGCTGGTAGCTCAGATACGCAGTATTTT
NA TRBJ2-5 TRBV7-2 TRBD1 CASSFSKRGLIETQYF TGTGCCAGCAGCTTCTCTAAGAGGGGGCTTATAGAGACCCAGTACTTC
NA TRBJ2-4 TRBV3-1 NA CASSPQGWAKNIQYF TGTGCCAGCAGCCCCCAAGGGTGGGCCAAAAACATTCAGTACTTC
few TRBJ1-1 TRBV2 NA CASRPTGGPVNTEAFF TGTGCCAGCAGGCCAACGGGGGGACCTGTGAACACTGAAGCTTTCTTT
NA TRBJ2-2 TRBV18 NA CANSPEGPGELFF TGTGCCAACTCACCCGAAGGGCCCGGGGAGCTGTTTTTT
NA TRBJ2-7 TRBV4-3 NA CASRAQGSNEQYF TGCGCCAGCAGAGCACAGGGTTCCAACGAGCAGTACTTC
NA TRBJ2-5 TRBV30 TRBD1 CAWSVWGTGLEQYF TGTGCCTGGAGTGTCTGGGGGACAGGTTTAGAGCAGTACTTC
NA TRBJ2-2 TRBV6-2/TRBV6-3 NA CASSYSRGGYSTGGLFF TGTGCCAGCAGTTACTCGAGGGGAGGCTATTCCACCGGGGGGCTGTTTTTT
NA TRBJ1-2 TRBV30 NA CAWSSQGYGYTF TGTGCCTGGAGTTCCCAGGGATATGGCTACACCTTC
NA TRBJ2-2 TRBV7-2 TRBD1 CASSPGTGYLGGELFF TGTGCCAGCAGCCCCGGGACAGGATATCTTGGCGGGGAGCTGTTTTTT